A single sample is the source of the 31 T cell receptor beta chains below, sequenced in a study of T cells in Graves' hyperthyroidism and ophthalmopathy. RNA transcripts gave rise to amplified TCR beta CDR3 regions. The TCR CDR3 first-round RT-PCR relied on the HTBI primer set. TCRdb used MiXCR to reprocess the multiplex PCR reads, holding one entry per CDR3 protein. The sample carries fewer than 550,000 distinct CDR3 sequences, 15% to 18% recorded once. Specimen: blood. The receptors originated from a woman between 18 and 29 years old with Graves' hyperthyroidism.

This clonotype has a handful of counts. The chain uses TRBV14 and TRBJ2-1; 7 bases line up with TRBD1. There are 15 residues in the CDR3. Per germline, CDR1 SGHDN and CDR2 FVKESK. V gave up 4 bases and J gave up 11 bases; unmatched junction bases: 14. CDR3 in amino acids: CASSLPGQTTMKQFF. The CDR3 nucleotides are TGTGCCAGCAGCCTACCGGGACAGACTACAATGAAGCAGTTCTTC.

This clonotype was found a few times. V usage is TRBV9 and J usage is TRBJ2-7; a possible D gene is TRBD1 (5 bases). Germline-derived CDR1 and CDR2 are SGDLS and YYNGEE. The CDR3 runs 13 residues. V gave up 0 bases and J gave up 3 bases, with 7 bases separating them. CDR3 coding DNA: TGTGCCAGCAGCGTAGCTCAGGGCTACGAGCAGTACTTC. Its protein product is CASSVAQGYEQYF. The whole variable domain, remainder taken from reference TRBV9 and TRBJ2-7, is DSGVTQTPKHLITATGQRVTLRCSPRSGDLSVYWYQQSLDQGLQFLIQYYNGEERAKGNILERFSAQQFPDLHSELNLSSLELGDSALYFCASSVAQGYEQYFGPGTRLTVT.

This clonotype has at least ten counts. The rearrangement joins TRBV12-3 or TRBV12-4 to TRBJ2-7; a possible D gene is TRBD2 (5 bases). This CDR3 has 14 amino acids. V shed 2 bases and J shed 5 bases, with 13 bases lying between them. This chain's CDR3 is CASSLTRRVHEQYF. DNA of the CDR3: TGTGCCAGCAGTTTAACTAGACGGGTCCACGAGCAGTACTTC.

This clonotype was seen many times. The CDR3 bases are TGTGCCAGCAGTTTTACTCAGGGACAGTTTCAGCCCCAGCATTTT. Its translation: CASSFTQGQFQPQHF. V is TRBV12-3 or TRBV12-4 and J is TRBJ1-5, with 7 bases aligning to TRBD1. The ends lost 3 bases at V and 6 bases at J; junction bases unmatched: 8. This CDR3 is built from 15 residues.

This chain links TRBV7-9 with TRBJ1-1, with TRBD1 matching over 8 bases. CDR1 SEHNR and CDR2 FQNEAQ come from the germline V gene (reference sequence). After removal of 4 bases from V and 6 bases from J, the junction contained 13 bases not matched to a gene. The CDR3 is 16 amino acids. The CDR3 bases are TGTGCCAGCAGCTCCTTGATCGGGACAGGCCCCTCTGAAGCTTTCTTT. It is translated as CASSSLIGTGPSEAFF.

The chain recombines TRBV10-1 with TRBJ2-3, with 9 bases identical to TRBD2. With V trimmed by 1 base and J by 1 base, 3 bases remained unmatched. The CDR3 runs 16 residues. In germline, CDR1 is WNHNN, CDR2 SYGVQD (reference sequence). The CDR3 loop is CASSEFSGRRTDTQYF. In DNA, the CDR3 is TGCGCCAGCAGTGAGTTTAGCGGGAGACGCACAGATACGCAGTATTTT.

This clonotype was seen at least ten times. The V and J genes are TRBV11-2 and TRBJ1-1, with TRBD1 identical over 7 bases. The CDR3 is 14 residues long. Per the germline V gene, CDR1 is SGHAT and CDR2 is FQNNGV. The V gene end was trimmed by 3 bases and the J gene end by 7 bases; junction bases not matched to a gene: 8. The CDR3 sequence: CASSFGTVTNEAFF. DNA for the CDR3: TGTGCCAGCAGCTTCGGGACAGTCACTAATGAAGCTTTCTTT.

This clonotype has more than one count but fewer than ten. The V call is TRBV14, the J call TRBJ2-7; 9 nucleotides match TRBD2. The germline V gene has CDR1 SGHDN and CDR2 FVKESK. The CDR3 contains 20 residues. J gave up 9 bases and V 3 bases, and 27 bases lay outside the gene matches. CDR3 sequence reads: CASSQNSKWQGRIAGVVQYF. The CDR3 DNA reads TGTGCCAGCAGCCAGAACTCCAAGTGGCAGGGGAGGATAGCGGGAGTCGTGCAGTACTTC.

The chain has TRBV10-2 and TRBJ1-1; 8 nucleotides align to TRBD1. The ends lost 3 bases at V and 1 base at J; junction bases unmatched: 4. Per germline, CDR1 WSHSY and CDR2 SAAADI. This CDR3 spans 15 amino acids. The CDR3 DNA reads TGCGCCAGCAGTGACCTTGGGACAGGGAACACTGAAGCTTTCTTT. It encodes CASSDLGTGNTEAFF.

This clonotype was found many times. The genes are TRBV7-3 and TRBJ2-3, with D tentatively TRBD2 (7 bases). V was pared by 3 bases and J by 5 bases, with 15 bases between. Per the germline V gene, CDR1 is SGHTA and CDR2 is FQGTGA. CDR3 length equals 15 residues. The CDR3 DNA reads as TGTGCCAGCAGCTTCCATGGGGGGGCGGGAGATACGCAGTATTTT. It is translated as CASSFHGGAGDTQYF.

This clonotype was seen at least ten times. The chain uses TRBV20-1 and TRBJ1-1; no reliable D call. Looked up from germline, CDR1 is DFQATT and CDR2 is SNEGSKA (reference sequence). V lost 3 bases and J lost 2, with 10 bases in between. The CDR3 runs to 13 residues. CDR3 amino acids: CSASPVVNTEAFF. The CDR3 nucleotides read TGCAGTGCTAGTCCAGTGGTTAACACTGAAGCTTTCTTT.

This clonotype was observed at least ten times. V is TRBV2 and J is TRBJ2-1; D possibly uses TRBD1 or TRBD2 (5 bases each). CDR3 length: 14 amino acids. The V end lost 2 bases, the J end lost 3 bases, and 8 bases lay between the germline ends. Per the germline V gene, CDR1 is SNHLY and CDR2 is FYNNEI. The CDR3 loop reads CASSERGVYNEQFF. CDR3 in DNA: TGTGCCAGCAGTGAACGAGGGGTCTACAATGAGCAGTTCTTC.

This clonotype has more than one count but fewer than ten. The V call is TRBV7-9, the J call TRBJ2-7, with 7 bases matching TRBD2. Unmatched junction bases numbered 8, after V lost 1 base and J lost 2 bases. The germline V gene encodes CDR1 SEHNR and CDR2 FQNEAQ (reference sequence). The CDR3 is 16 residues long. CDR3 nucleotides: TGTGCCAGCAGCTTAGGGGCGGGACTAAAAGCCTACGAGCAGTACTTC. Translating gives CASSLGAGLKAYEQYF.

V usage is TRBV5-1 and J usage is TRBJ2-5; TRBD1 is a possible D gene (6 bases). Germline CDR1 reads SGHRS; CDR2 reads YFSETQ. The CDR3 extends over 12 amino acids. With 2 bases removed from V and 8 bases from J, the gap between germline ends came to 10 bases. The CDR3 DNA reads as TGCGCCAGCAGCTTCGACAGGAGTACCCAGTACTTC. Translating it yields CASSFDRSTQYF. Based on the CDR3 plus reference TRBV5-1 and TRBJ2-5, the full variable domain is KAGVTQTPRYLIKTRGQQVTLSCSPISGHRSVSWYQQTPGQGLQFLFEYFSETQRNKGNFPGRFSGRQFSNSRSEMNVSTLELGDSALYLCASSFDRSTQYFGPGTRLLVL.

This clonotype was observed at least ten times. The V and J genes are TRBV11-2 and TRBJ2-3, with D uncertain. The germline gives CDR1 SGHAT, CDR2 FQNNGV. The CDR3 loop spans 12 amino acids. Trimming removed 5 bases from V and 1 base from J, with 4 bases in between. The chain's CDR3 is CASSGRTDTQYF. In DNA form, the CDR3 reads TGTGCCAGCAGCGGACGCACAGATACGCAGTATTTT.

The J gene is TRBJ2-5, the V gene TRBV20-1; D may be TRBD1 (6 bases). The CDR3 is made up of 15 amino acids. Germline V gene data show CDR1 as DFQATT and CDR2 as SNEGSKA (reference sequence). V dropped 0 bases and J dropped 5 bases, with 16 bases sitting between them. CDR3 sequence (DNA): TGCAGTGCTAGAGATGGGCAGGGGAGCAGGGAGACCCAGTACTTC. It encodes CSARDGQGSRETQYF.

This clonotype has at least ten counts. This sequence joins TRBV5-1 and TRBJ2-1; D tentatively fits TRBD1 or TRBD2 (6 bases each). Between the trimmed V and J ends, which lost 8 bases and 5 bases, there was a span of 35 bases. The CDR3 consists of 20 residues. Per the germline V gene, CDR1 is SGHRS and CDR2 is YFSETQ. The CDR3 DNA reads as TGCGCCAGTCCTAGGGGGGCGAGAATATACCCAACATTGAGGCACAATGAGCAGTTCTTC. This gives the protein CASPRGARIYPTLRHNEQFF.

This clonotype has only a few counts. DNA for the CDR3: TGTGCCAGCAGCTCTCCTGACAGGGGGCCCTCTGGAAACACCATATATTTT. It encodes CASSSPDRGPSGNTIYF. The V gene is TRBV7-9, the J gene TRBJ1-3; 10 positions agree with TRBD1. Germline V CDR1 and CDR2: SEHNR, FQNEAQ (reference sequence). This CDR3 region has 17 residues. Trimming removed 4 bases from V and 0 bases from J; junction bases left unmatched: 6.

This clonotype was seen repeatedly, ten times or more. This chain uses TRBV7-6 with TRBJ2-2, with 14 bases identical to TRBD2. V was pared by 5 bases and J by 0 bases, with 5 bases of the junction left unmatched. Germline V lookup: CDR1 SGHVS, CDR2 FNYEAQ. This CDR3 contains 18 residues. CDR3 DNA sequence: TGTGCCAGCAGCCGACTAGCGGGAGGGCCAACGAACACCGGGGAGCTGTTTTTT. Translating it yields CASSRLAGGPTNTGELFF.

This clonotype was seen many times. This chain links TRBV28 with TRBJ1-1; D is undetermined. V shed 6 bases and J shed 5 bases, with 16 bases lying between them. Looked up from germline, CDR1 is MDHEN and CDR2 is SYDVKM. CDR3 length: 14 amino acids. The CDR3 loop is CASRPPWDGTEAFF. The CDR3 DNA reads as TGTGCCAGCAGACCCCCCTGGGATGGGACTGAAGCTTTCTTT.

The rearrangement links TRBV5-1 to TRBJ1-2; D uncertain. The CDR3 covers 17 residues. Trimming took off 0 bases at V and 0 bases at J, with 15 bases between the two ends. The V gene's germline CDR1 is SGHRS and CDR2 YFSETQ. The CDR3 here is CASSLGAYRPSNYGYTF. CDR3 nucleotides: TGCGCCAGCAGCTTGGGCGCGTACAGACCGTCTAACTATGGCTACACCTTC.

This clonotype showed up just a few times. CDR3 protein: CASSRTTSLPGPKDHGYTF. The CDR3 DNA reads as TGTGCCAGCAGCCGAACCACAAGTCTACCGGGACCGAAAGACCATGGCTACACCTTC. This sequence joins TRBV3-1 and TRBJ1-2; perhaps TRBD1 as D (5 bases). This CDR3 is 19 amino acids long. CDR1 LGHDT and CDR2 YNNKEL come from the germline V gene (reference sequence). The ends were cut back, 4 bases at V and 6 bases at J, with 30 bases in the middle.

This clonotype was counted at least ten times. For the CDR3, the DNA is TGCAGTGCTCCCGACAGGGCCCCCTACGAGCAGTACTTC. Its translation is CSAPDRAPYEQYF. V and J are TRBV20-1 and TRBJ2-7, with 7 positions matching TRBD1. The CDR3 extends over 13 amino acids. V shed 5 bases, J shed 2 bases, and the junction held 6 bases outside the gene matches. Germline V gene lookup returns CDR1 DFQATT and CDR2 SNEGSKA (reference sequence).

The sample holds a few counts of this clonotype. The rearrangement uses TRBV29-1 and TRBJ1-2; tentatively, D is TRBD1 (5 bases). Trimming took off 4 bases at V and 0 bases at J, with 9 bases between the two ends. The length of the CDR3 is 13 residues. Per germline, CDR1 SQVTM and CDR2 ANQGSEA. The CDR3 bases are TGCAGCGTTGGGAAGGGGACTAACTATGGCTACACCTTC. Residues: CSVGKGTNYGYTF.

This clonotype was found a few times. V is TRBV18 and J is TRBJ1-2; D is possibly TRBD1 (6 bases). Per the germline V gene, CDR1 is KGHSH and CDR2 is LQKENI. The CDR3 totals 14 residues. Trimming removed 5 bases from V and 2 bases from J, with 12 bases in between. CDR3 DNA sequence: TGTGCCAGCTCAAGCCGAGGGGGGAACTATGGCTACACCTTC. As protein: CASSSRGGNYGYTF.

This chain links TRBV18 with TRBJ1-1; 8 bases are shared with TRBD1. The trim removed 3 bases at V and 0 bases at J, leaving 9 bases unmatched. Looked up from germline, CDR1 is KGHSH and CDR2 is LQKENI. The CDR3 length is 17 residues. The CDR3 loop is CASSPSGGPSVNTEAFF. As DNA, the CDR3 is TGTGCCAGCTCACCGTCAGGGGGCCCGTCGGTGAACACTGAAGCTTTCTTT. Together with reference TRBV18 and TRBJ1-1, the CDR3 gives the full variable domain: NAGVMQNPRHLVRRRGQEARLRCSPMKGHSHVYWYRQLPEEGLKFMVYLQKENIIDESGMPKERFSAEFPKEGPSILRIQQVVRGDSAAYFCASSPSGGPSVNTEAFFGQGTRLTVV.

V usage is TRBV19 and J usage is TRBJ2-2; tentatively, D is TRBD1 (6 bases). The CDR3 is 14 amino acids. In germline, CDR1 is LNHDA, CDR2 SQIVND (reference sequence). V was shortened by 5 bases and J by 4 bases, with 11 bases between the two germline ends. This CDR3 is CASSQGTFTGELFF. In nucleotides, the CDR3 is TGTGCCAGTAGTCAGGGGACGTTCACCGGGGAGCTGTTTTTT.

The sample holds many counts of this clonotype. The rearrangement uses TRBV28 and TRBJ2-1; the match to TRBD2 covers 8 bases. The CDR3 loop spans 16 amino acids. V was pared by 2 bases and J by 7 bases, with 10 bases of the junction left unmatched. Germline assignment: CDR1 MDHEN and CDR2 SYDVKM. The CDR3 nucleotides are TGTGCCAGCAGTTTAACATTCCGCGGGAGGCAGAATGAGCAGTTCTTC. Protein: CASSLTFRGRQNEQFF.

This clonotype was seen repeatedly, ten times or more. The J gene is TRBJ1-1, the V gene TRBV7-2, with D uncertain. The germline V and J ends were trimmed by 3 bases and 5 bases, with 7 bases remaining between them. CDR3 length equals 12 residues. Germline CDR1 SGHTA, CDR2 FQGNSA. The CDR3: CASSFGRTEAFF. The CDR3 bases are TGTGCCAGCAGCTTCGGCCGGACTGAAGCTTTCTTT.

The chain joins TRBV5-1 to TRBJ2-1; D may be TRBD1 or TRBD2 (6 bases each). The J call may be faulty, since TRBJ2-7 better matches the DNA end. This CDR3 region has 12 residues. CDR1 and CDR2 from the germline V gene are SGHRS and YFSETQ. Written as DNA, the CDR3 is TGCGCCAGCAGCTTCGGGGGCAATGAGCAGTACTTC. This gives the protein CASSFGGNEQYF.

This chain's CDR3 is CASSSSPTDTQYF. CDR3 bases: TGTGCCAGCAGCTCTTCGCCCACAGATACGCAGTATTTT. J is TRBJ2-3 and V is TRBV11-2; D is uncertain. Trimming pared 4 bases from V and 2 bases from J, leaving 7 bases between. Germline V gives CDR1 SGHAT, CDR2 FQNNGV. This CDR3 is built from 13 residues.